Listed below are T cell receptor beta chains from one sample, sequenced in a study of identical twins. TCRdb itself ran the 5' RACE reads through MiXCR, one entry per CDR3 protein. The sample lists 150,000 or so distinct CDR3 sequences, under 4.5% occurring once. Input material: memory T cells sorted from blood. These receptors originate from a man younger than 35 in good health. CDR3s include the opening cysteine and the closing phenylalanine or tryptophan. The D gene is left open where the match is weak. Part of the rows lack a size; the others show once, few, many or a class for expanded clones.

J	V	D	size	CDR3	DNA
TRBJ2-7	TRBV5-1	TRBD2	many	CASSPGTSGDEQYF	TGCGCCAGCAGCCCGGGGACTAGCGGGGACGAGCAGTACTTC
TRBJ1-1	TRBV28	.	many	CASSSFAGTIPEAFF	TGTGCCAGCAGTTCGTTTGCCGGGACAATCCCTGAAGCTTTCTTT
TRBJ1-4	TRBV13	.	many	CASSYPRGGEKLFF	TGTGCCAGCAGCTACCCCCGGGGAGGGGAAAAACTGTTTTTT
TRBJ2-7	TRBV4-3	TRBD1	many	CASSQDARGPYEQYF	TGCGCCAGCAGCCAAGATGCCAGGGGGCCCTACGAGCAGTACTTC
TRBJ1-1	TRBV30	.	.	CAWSAGGNTEAFF	TGTGCCTGGAGTGCGGGGGGCAACACTGAAGCTTTCTTT
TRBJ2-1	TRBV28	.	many	CASLRGVNEQFF	TGTGCCAGCTTGCGTGGGGTCAATGAGCAGTTCTTC
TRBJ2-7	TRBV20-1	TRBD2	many	CSAILAGVYEQYF	TGCAGTGCTATACTAGCGGGAGTTTACGAGCAGTACTTC
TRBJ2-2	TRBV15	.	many	CATSRGGSPGELFF	TGTGCCACCAGCAGAGGGGGTTCACCCGGGGAGCTGTTTTTT
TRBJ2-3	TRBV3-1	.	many	CASSQDLGGGTDTQYF	TGTGCCAGCAGCCAAGATCTAGGGGGAGGTACAGATACGCAGTATTTT
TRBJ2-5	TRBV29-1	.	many	CSGRRLGRSGTQYF	TGCAGCGGGCGTCGGCTCGGACGGTCGGGGACCCAGTACTTC
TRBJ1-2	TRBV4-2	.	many	CASSQESLGQHGYTF	TGTGCCAGCAGCCAAGAGTCTTTAGGACAACATGGCTACACCTTC
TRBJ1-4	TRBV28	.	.	CASSPFNEKLFF	TGTGCCAGCAGTCCCTTTAATGAAAAACTGTTTTTT
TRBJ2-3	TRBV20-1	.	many	CSTYTLAGDTDTQYF	TGCAGTACCTATACATTGGCGGGCGACACAGATACGCAGTATTTT
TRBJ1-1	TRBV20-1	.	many	CSARDPRAVDTEAFF	TGCAGTGCTAGAGATCCCCGGGCGGTGGACACTGAAGCTTTCTTT
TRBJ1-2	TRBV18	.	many	CASSQGENYGYTF	TGTGCCAGCTCACAAGGGGAGAACTATGGCTACACCTTC
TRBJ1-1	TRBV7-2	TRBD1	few	CASSWTGLREGTEAFF	TGTGCCAGCAGCTGGACAGGATTAAGAGAAGGGACTGAAGCTTTCTTT
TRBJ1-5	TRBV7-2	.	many	CASSLAGAREPQHF	TGTGCCAGCAGCTTAGCGGGGGCTCGGGAGCCCCAGCATTTT